A single sample is the source of the 20 T cell receptor beta chains below, sequenced in a study of T-cell reconstitution after alpha-beta-depleted transplantation in children. Unique molecular identifiers were used to barcode this TCRbeta library. In TCRdb, the PCR reads were re-called with MiXCR into one record per CDR3 protein. The repertoire includes about a million distinct CDR3 sequences, 25% to 35% of them detected once, and more than 25% sits in the top ten. Sequencing used PBMCs, mostly from graft donor cells, obtained 360 days after TCRalphabeta/CD19-depleted stem cell transplant. These receptor sequences come from a boy younger than two who had a stem cell transplant for SCID, so the T cells may come from the graft donor.

This clonotype was detected many times. The J gene is TRBJ1-1, the V gene TRBV20-1; no definite D call. Germline CDR1 reads DFQATT; CDR2 reads SNEGSKA (reference sequence). The ends were cut back, 3 bases at V and 0 bases at J, with 5 bases in the middle. The CDR3 spans 12 residues. Written as DNA, the CDR3 is TGCAGTGCTAGGAGGATGAACACTGAAGCTTTCTTT. Translating gives CSARRMNTEAFF.

Remarks on this clonotype: The conserved phenylalanine or tryptophan is not found at the CDR3 terminus, so this likely reflects a read error. The limits of the CDR3 on the DNA are not certain, so only TCRdb's listed CDR3 is given. This sequence joins TRBV12-3 or TRBV12-4 and TRBJ2-7; the table names TRBD2, a call not compared with the DNA. The CDR3 length equals 14 residues, ends included. CDR3 in amino acids: CASLLSGTSGAPSI.

The chain has TRBV27 and TRBJ2-7; 7 bases line up with TRBD1. With V trimmed by 4 bases and J by 3 bases, 9 bases remained unmatched. Germline CDR1 and CDR2: MNHEY and SMNVEV (reference sequence). CDR3 length: 15 amino acids. The CDR3 nucleotides are TGTGCCAGCAGTTCCACCGGGACAGCCTTCTACGAGCAGTACTTC. It codes for CASSSTGTAFYEQYF.

There are a few counts of this clonotype. The chain carries TRBV9 and TRBJ1-4; 9 nucleotides agree with TRBD1. The CDR3 is 16 residues long. With V trimmed by 1 base and J by 0 bases, 1 base remained unmatched. CDR1 is SGDLS, CDR2 YYNGEE, per germline. CDR3 in DNA: TGTGCCAGCAGCGTAAGACAGGGGGCAACTAATGAAAAACTGTTTTTT. This encodes CASSVRQGATNEKLFF.

V gene TRBV28 combines with J gene TRBJ2-1; 10 nucleotides agree with TRBD2. Germline V gene sequence: CDR1 MDHEN, CDR2 SYDVKM. The CDR3 runs to 15 residues. The V gene end was trimmed by 6 bases and the J gene end by 2 bases; junction bases not matched to a gene: 4. The CDR3 DNA is TGTGCCAGCAGACCCCTAGCGGGGGCCTACAATGAGCAGTTCTTC. Protein: CASRPLAGAYNEQFF.

This clonotype was counted a few times. The J gene is TRBJ2-2, the V gene TRBV12-3 or TRBV12-4; 9 bases line up with TRBD2. The CDR3 spans 16 residues. With 6 bases clipped from V and 1 base from J, the junction kept 6 bases outside the gene matches. In DNA form, the CDR3 reads TGTGCCAGCAGCCATAATAGCGGGGGGAACACCGGGGAGCTGTTTTTT. Its translation is CASSHNSGGNTGELFF.

This clonotype was detected once. This rearrangement joins TRBV5-1 to TRBJ2-3; 14 nucleotides agree with TRBD2. CDR3 length: 16 residues. The V gene end was trimmed by 4 bases and the J gene end by 4 bases; junction bases not matched to a gene: 5. Germline loops: CDR1 SGHRS, CDR2 YFSETQ. The CDR3 is CASSGGLAGGADTQYF. CDR3 nucleotides: TGCGCCAGCAGCGGTGGACTAGCGGGAGGAGCAGATACGCAGTATTTT. Full variable domain (outside the CDR3, taken from reference TRBV5-1 and TRBJ2-3): KAGVTQTPRYLIKTRGQQVTLSCSPISGHRSVSWYQQTPGQGLQFLFEYFSETQRNKGNFPGRFSGRQFSNSRSEMNVSTLELGDSALYLCASSGGLAGGADTQYFGPGTRLTVL.

The chain uses TRBV6-5 and TRBJ2-7, with TRBD1 matching over 9 bases. The V gene end was trimmed by 2 bases and the J gene end by 8 bases; junction bases not matched to a gene: 7. CDR1 and CDR2 from the germline V gene are MNHEY and SVGAGI. This CDR3 is built from 14 residues. The CDR3 DNA is TGTGCCAGCAGTTACATAGGACAGGGGCAACAGCAGTACTTC. It encodes CASSYIGQGQQQYF.

In this sample, this clonotype turned up a few times. The chain combines TRBV15 with TRBJ2-1; TRBD2 matches at 8 bases. Germline V gene data show CDR1 as LNHNV and CDR2 as YYDKDF (reference sequence). This CDR3 region has 16 residues. V lost 2 bases, J lost 7 bases, and 10 bases stayed unmatched. The CDR3 coding sequence is TGTGCCACCAGCAGACGTTACCCCGGGGGGGCAAATGAGCAGTTCTTC. Its translation: CATSRRYPGGANEQFF.

This clonotype showed up many times. The chain joins TRBV29-1 to TRBJ2-7, with 7 positions matching TRBD1. CDR3 length: 14 residues. V shed 3 bases and J 1 base; nucleotides not matched to a gene: 6. CDR1 and CDR2 (germline): SQVTM, ANQGSEA. Here the CDR3 reads CSVEVPGQSYEQYF. For the CDR3, the DNA is TGCAGCGTTGAGGTCCCGGGACAGTCCTACGAGCAGTACTTC.

This clonotype was observed a few times. The chain links TRBV29-1 to TRBJ1-3; D possibly corresponds to TRBD1 (6 bases). Germline CDR1 SQVTM, CDR2 ANQGSEA. V lost 6 bases to trimming and J lost 6 bases, with 18 bases between them. The CDR3 contains 14 residues. The CDR3 is CSVRGRRDENTIYF. Here the CDR3 DNA reads TGCAGCGTGCGGGGGCGACGGGATGAAAACACCATATATTTT.

This clonotype was counted a few times. The CDR3 reads CASCWRDSYNEQFF. As DNA, the CDR3 is TGTGCCAGCTGTTGGAGAGACTCCTACAATGAGCAGTTCTTC. The V call is TRBV6-5, the J call TRBJ2-1; D is ambiguous. There are 14 residues in the CDR3. In germline, CDR1 is MNHEY, CDR2 SVGAGI. V was shortened by 8 bases and J by 0 bases, with 11 bases between the two germline ends.

The CDR3 bases are TGTGCCAGCAGCTTAGATTACGGGAACACTGAAGCTTTCTTT. Translation gives CASSLDYGNTEAFF. The chain employs TRBV11-1 and TRBJ1-1, with D uncertain. Trimming took 1 base from V and 1 from J, leaving 7 bases between them. In germline, CDR1 is SGHAT, CDR2 FQDESV (reference sequence). This CDR3 is 14 amino acids long.

This clonotype was picked up a small number of times. The chain uses TRBV4-2 and TRBJ2-1, with 7 bases that match TRBD2. Trimming removed 0 bases from V and 3 bases from J; junction bases left unmatched: 8. Germline CDR1 LGHNA, CDR2 YNFKEQ. CDR3 length: 17 residues. For the CDR3, the DNA is TGTGCCAGCAGCCAAGAAGGGCCTAGCGGCTACTACAATGAGCAGTTCTTC. Protein: CASSQEGPSGYYNEQFF.

This sequence joins TRBV4-1 and TRBJ2-7, with D perhaps matching TRBD2 (5 bases). The CDR3 spans 15 residues. Deletions cut 0 bases from V and 7 bases from J, with 16 bases between. Per the germline V gene, CDR1 is MGHRA and CDR2 is YSYEKL. This CDR3 is CASSQDSRAGREQYF. The CDR3 coding sequence is TGCGCCAGCAGCCAAGATTCTAGGGCGGGCCGGGAGCAGTACTTC.

The gene calls are TRBV15 and TRBJ1-3, with 8 positions matching TRBD1. Germline-derived CDR1 and CDR2 are LNHNV and YYDKDF (reference sequence). V was pared by 5 bases and J by 6 bases, with 15 bases of the junction left unmatched. The CDR3 loop spans 17 amino acids. This CDR3 is CATSRTFQGQGANTIYF. CDR3 DNA: TGTGCCACCAGCCGAACCTTTCAAGGACAGGGTGCAAACACCATATATTTT.

The chain joins TRBV15 to TRBJ1-4; TRBD1 is a possible D gene (5 bases). V was shortened by 3 bases and J by 2 bases, with 10 bases between the two germline ends. Germline values: CDR1 LNHNV, CDR2 YYDKDF (reference sequence). This CDR3 region has 15 residues. In DNA form, the CDR3 reads TGTGCCACCAGCAGCCCAGGGAGTACTAATGAAAAACTGTTTTTT. Translation gives CATSSPGSTNEKLFF.

The rearrangement uses TRBV6-2 or TRBV6-3 and TRBJ2-7, with TRBD1 matching over 9 bases. J was trimmed by 3 bases and V by 4 bases; bases with no gene match: 7. The CDR3 has 15 residues. Germline CDR1 reads MNHEY; CDR2 reads SVGEGT. The CDR3 DNA sequence: TGTGCCAGCAGTTGGGGGACAGGGCGTGTCTACGAGCAGTACTTC. It specifies CASSWGTGRVYEQYF.

This chain joins TRBV20-1 and TRBJ2-5; possibly TRBD2 for D (6 bases). Trimming pared 4 bases from V and 1 base from J, leaving 10 bases between. The CDR3 length is 13 residues. The V gene's germline CDR1 is DFQATT and CDR2 SNEGSKA (reference sequence). The CDR3 region is CSATLGLQETQYF. The CDR3 DNA sequence: TGCAGTGCTACCTTGGGACTCCAAGAGACCCAGTACTTC.

In its sample, this clonotype was seen a few times. This chain connects TRBV2 to TRBJ2-7; D is uncertain. The germline CDR1 and CDR2 sequences are SNHLY and FYNNEI. The V and J ends lost 10 bases and 0 bases respectively, with 16 bases between them. This CDR3 is built from 14 residues. The CDR3 region is CATPRRDDSYEQYF. The CDR3 DNA reads as TGTGCCACTCCGAGAAGGGATGACTCCTACGAGCAGTACTTC.